This entry lists 3 T cell receptor beta chains sequenced from one sample in a study of PD-L1 blockade in urothelial cancer. Only in-frame clones appear in the TCRdb table, and some are missing; sequencing was by immunoSEQ multiplex PCR. The data contain some 30,000 clones, more than 75% of them singletons. The sample consisted of PBMCs, taken around atezolizumab (anti-PD-L1) treatment. The receptor source for this set is a man aged 45-65 years with urothelial cancer.

The chain couples TRBV4-1 to TRBJ2-1; 10 bases align to TRBD2. V shed 1 base and J 6 bases; nucleotides not matched to a gene: 6. From germline, CDR1 is MGHRA and CDR2 YSYEKL. The CDR3 length is 16 residues. The CDR3 nucleotides read TGCGCCAGCAGCCAAGCGAGGAGCGGGGGGGCCAATGAGCAGTTCTTC. It translates to CASSQARSGGANEQFF.

CDR3 bases: TGCAGCGTTGACTCCGGAGGGGCTAACTATGGCTACACCTTC. Translating gives CSVDSGGANYGYTF. The chain couples TRBV29-1 to TRBJ1-2; D might be TRBD1 (5 bases). This CDR3 comprises 14 residues. Trimming cost V 3 bases and J 0 bases, with 11 bases left between them. Germline V gives CDR1 SQVTM, CDR2 ANQGSEA.

V usage is TRBV25-1 and J usage is TRBJ2-2; D unresolved. The CDR3 covers 13 residues. Germline V gene lookup returns CDR1 MGHDK and CDR2 SYGVNS. The V gene lost 4 bases and the J gene lost 1 base, with 4 bases spanning the gap. The CDR3 loop is CASSGLNTGELFF. The CDR3 region has the DNA TGTGCCAGCAGTGGGCTGAACACCGGGGAGCTGTTTTTT. The complete variable domain, with remaining parts taken from reference TRBV25-1 and TRBJ2-2, reads EADIYQTPRYLVIGTGKKITLECSQTMGHDKMYWYQQDPGMELHLIHYSYGVNSTEKGDLSSESTVSRIRTEHFPLTLESARPSHTSQYLCASSGLNTGELFFGEGSRLTVL.